This T cell receptor beta chain was found in a study of blood T cell repertoires in COVID-19. Looking at the study overall: Collection of acute and convalescent COVID-19 samples took place in the United States, Italy and Spain. PBMCs, B-cell-depleted T cells, or T cells were the source of the cDNA or gDNA that made up the material.

Original processing methods: Estimation of nucleated cell counts relied on the amplification of reference gene primers. Sequencing used immunoSEQ multiplex PCR; TCRdb keeps in-frame clones, though not all of them. V and J calls and clone size are copied from that table; D and trimming were computed from the DNA. Altogether under 60,000 clones are present, approximately 88% being singletons, with the ten largest covering about 13%. Germline V gene data show CDR1 as MDHEN and CDR2 as SYDVKM. The V segment lost 2 bases and the J segment 4 bases; nucleotides outside the gene matches: 10. This CDR3 is built from 18 residues.

Sequencing was done on a sample of peripheral blood. This TCR derives from a human donor with active COVID-19. The donor label of this sample is uncertain. This chain joins TRBV28 and TRBJ2-3, with 12 bases lining up with TRBD2. The DNA of the CDR3 is TGTGCCAGCAGTTTAAACCTAGCGGGGGGGCCAGGCTCAGATACGCAGTATTTT. It is translated as CASSLNLAGGPGSDTQYF.